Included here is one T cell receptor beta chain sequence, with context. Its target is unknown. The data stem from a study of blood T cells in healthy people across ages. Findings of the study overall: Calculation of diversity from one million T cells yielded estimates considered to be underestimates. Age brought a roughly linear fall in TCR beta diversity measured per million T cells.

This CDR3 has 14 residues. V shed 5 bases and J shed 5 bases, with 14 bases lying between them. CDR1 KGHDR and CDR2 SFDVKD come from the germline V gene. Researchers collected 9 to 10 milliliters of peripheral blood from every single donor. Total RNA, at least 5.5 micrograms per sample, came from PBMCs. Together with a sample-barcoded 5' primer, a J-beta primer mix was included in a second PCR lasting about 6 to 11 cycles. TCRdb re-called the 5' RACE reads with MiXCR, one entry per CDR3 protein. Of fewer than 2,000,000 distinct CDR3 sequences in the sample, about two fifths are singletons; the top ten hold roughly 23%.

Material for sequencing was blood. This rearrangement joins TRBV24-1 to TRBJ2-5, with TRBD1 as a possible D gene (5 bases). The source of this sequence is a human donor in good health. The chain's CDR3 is CATSVGRGEETQYF. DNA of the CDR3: TGTGCCACCAGTGTAGGTAGGGGTGAGGAGACCCAGTACTTC.